What follows are 30 T cell receptor beta chains derived from one specimen sequenced in a study of blood T cells in healthy people across ages. Sample-barcoded 5' priming and a J-beta primer mix drove a second PCR of about 6 to 12 cycles. Each CDR3 protein is one row after TCRdb ran MiXCR on the 5' RACE reads. Among some 930,000 distinct CDR3 sequences listed, approximately 32% were seen once. The same data also went into a second study, on T cells of mothers and their children.

The sequenced material came from blood. The receptor set was obtained from a woman aged 40 to 50 in good health.

The CDR3 DNA follows: TGTGCCAGCAGCTTAGCAATATGGGGCGCTAATCTCCATGGCTACACCTTC. It translates to CASSLAIWGANLHGYTF. The rearrangement uses TRBV11-2 and TRBJ1-2, with D maybe TRBD1 (5 bases). V was shortened by 1 base and J by 6 bases, with 21 bases between the two germline ends. The length of the CDR3 is 17 residues. Germline values: CDR1 SGHAT, CDR2 FQNNGV.

The CDR3, as DNA: TGTGCCAGCAGCCAAGGGGCGGCGGCAGGGACGTACGAGCAGTACTTC. Its protein product is CASSQGAAAGTYEQYF. The V gene is TRBV7-8, the J gene TRBJ2-7; D may be TRBD1 or TRBD2 (5 bases each). Trimming stripped 5 bases from V and 4 bases from J, with 21 bases between. There are 16 residues in the CDR3. Germline V gene lookup returns CDR1 SGHVS and CDR2 FQNEAQ.

In this sample, this clonotype turned up a few times. The chain has TRBV12-3 or TRBV12-4 and TRBJ1-1, with a weak D call TRBD1 (5 bases). This CDR3 spans 16 amino acids. The V gene lost 6 bases and the J gene lost 1 base, with 18 bases spanning the gap. The CDR3 nucleotides read TGTGCCAGCAGGGATTCCGCACGGGGGAAGAACACTGAAGCTTTCTTT. Residues: CASRDSARGKNTEAFF.

With regard to this clonotype: Being one base from a much bigger clone, this may be a read error. Since the CDR3 does not end with the conserved phenylalanine or tryptophan, this likely comes from a read error. The chain links TRBV7-3 to TRBJ2-4; weak D call: TRBD1 (6 bases). The CDR3 totals 13 residues. V lost 3 bases, J lost 8 bases, and 11 bases lay in between. Germline values: CDR1 SGHTA, CDR2 FQGTGA. CDR3 region: CASSLREGDIQYL. The CDR3 DNA reads as TGTGCCAGCAGCTTGAGAGAGGGGGACATTCAGTACCTC.

This clonotype showed up just a few times. The chain is built from TRBV3-1 and TRBJ2-6, with 8 bases matching TRBD1. The trim removed 0 bases at V and 2 bases at J, leaving 3 bases unmatched. Germline values: CDR1 LGHDT, CDR2 YNNKEL (reference sequence). This CDR3 has 17 residues. The CDR3 DNA sequence: TGTGCCAGCAGCCAAGAACCAGGGGGCGCTGGGGCCAACGTCCTGACTTTC. This gives the protein CASSQEPGGAGANVLTF.

This clonotype was found a few times. The chain couples TRBV11-2 to TRBJ2-1; D gene unclear. With 1 base removed from V and 9 bases from J, the gap between germline ends came to 10 bases. This CDR3 has 13 residues. Germline CDR1 is SGHAT and CDR2 is FQNNGV. CDR3 sequence: CASSLGLEGEQFF. Here the CDR3 DNA reads TGTGCCAGCAGCTTAGGCTTAGAAGGTGAGCAGTTCTTC. Drawing the rest from reference TRBV11-2 and TRBJ2-1, the complete variable domain is EAGVAQSPRYKIIEKRQSVAFWCNPISGHATLYWYQQILGQGPKLLIQFQNNGVVDDSQLPKDRFSAERLKGVDSTLKIQPAKLEDSAVYLCASSLGLEGEQFFGPGTRLTVL.

Notes on this clonotype: A much larger clone differs by one base, so this may be a read error. The CDR3 DNA follows: TGTGCCAGCAGTGAGTACGGGGGAATTCGAGAGACCCAGTACTTC. Its translation: CASSEYGGIRETQYF. V usage is TRBV2 and J usage is TRBJ2-5; maybe TRBD2 (6 bases). V was clipped by 3 bases and J by 4 bases, with 15 bases between them. CDR3 length: 15 amino acids. From germline, CDR1 is SNHLY and CDR2 FYNNEI. Drawing the rest from reference TRBV2 and TRBJ2-5, the complete variable domain is EPEVTQTPSHQVTQMGQEVILRCVPISNHLYFYWYRQILGQKVEFLVSFYNNEISEKSEIFDDQFSVERPDGSNFTLKIRSTKLEDSAMYFCASSEYGGIRETQYFGPGTRLLVL.

This clonotype was counted a few times. This chain links TRBV21-1 with TRBJ1-6. TRBV21-1 has pseudogene status. The CDR3 totals 18 residues. In nucleotides, the CDR3 is TGTGCCAGCAGCAAAGTTTCGTACAGACCTCCGAATAATTCACCCCTCCACTTT. This encodes CASSKVSYRPPNNSPLHF.

The sample holds a few counts of this clonotype. Written as DNA, the CDR3 is TGTGCCAGCAGCCCCAGACAAGCTAACTATGGCTACACCTTC. It yields the protein CASSPRQANYGYTF. The V and J genes are TRBV7-9 and TRBJ1-2; D uncertain. With 5 bases removed from V and 0 bases from J, the gap between germline ends came to 10 bases. CDR1 and CDR2 from the germline V gene are SEHNR and FQNEAQ (reference sequence). This CDR3 is built from 14 residues.

This clonotype showed up many times. This chain joins TRBV14 and TRBJ2-7; D may be TRBD2 (5 bases). Germline CDR1 is SGHDN and CDR2 is FVKESK. V gave up 0 bases and J gave up 6 bases, with 12 bases separating them. CDR3 length: 14 residues. CDR3 nucleotides: TGTGCCAGCAGCCAAGACCTTCTGGCGGGCGAGCAGTACTTC. It codes for CASSQDLLAGEQYF.

This clonotype has more than one count but fewer than ten. V and J are TRBV3-1 and TRBJ1-1; D not resolved. Germline CDR1 and CDR2: LGHDT and YNNKEL (reference sequence). The CDR3 sequence is 17 residues long. Trimming took 7 bases from V and 1 from J, leaving 22 bases between them. Here the CDR3 DNA reads TGTGCCAGCACCCTAGGCAATATCTGGGCCTCGAACACTGAAGCTTTCTTT. This codes for CASTLGNIWASNTEAFF.

Only a few counts were recorded for this clonotype. This may stem from a read error, because a much larger clone lies one nucleotide away. The chain has TRBV2 and TRBJ2-7; 9 positions agree with TRBD1. The V gene end was trimmed by 6 bases and the J gene end by 6 bases; junction bases not matched to a gene: 6. Germline values: CDR1 SNHLY, CDR2 FYNNEI. CDR3 length equals 13 residues. CDR3 in amino acids: CASRGTGLSEQYF. The CDR3 bases are TGTGCCAGCAGGGGGACAGGGTTAAGCGAGCAGTACTTC.

This clonotype came up many times. CDR3 region: CASSPTSWNTDTQYF. In nucleotides, the CDR3 is TGTGCCAGCAGCCCGACTAGCTGGAACACAGATACGCAGTATTTT. J is TRBJ2-3 and V is TRBV9; TRBD2 matches at 7 bases. The CDR3 runs 15 residues. With 4 bases clipped from V and 2 bases from J, the junction kept 7 bases outside the gene matches. Germline V gene lookup returns CDR1 SGDLS and CDR2 YYNGEE.

This clonotype has more than one count but fewer than ten. The chain employs TRBV4-2 and TRBJ2-6, with 9 nucleotides matching TRBD1. This CDR3 is 18 amino acids long. Germline CDR1 reads LGHNA; CDR2 reads YNFKEQ. V shed 1 base and J 7 bases; nucleotides not matched to a gene: 11. CDR3: CASSQGGQGRIGANVLTF. CDR3 DNA sequence: TGTGCCAGCAGCCAAGGCGGACAGGGGAGGATCGGAGCCAACGTCCTGACTTTC.

Many counts were recorded for this clonotype. The gene calls are TRBV6-6 and TRBJ2-7, with TRBD1 matching over 8 bases. This CDR3 spans 15 amino acids. Germline CDR1 and CDR2: MNHNY and SVGAGI (reference sequence). The junction had 5 bases not matched to a gene; V was cut back by 4 bases and J by 0 bases. CDR3 amino acids: CASSSGGPSSYEQYF. CDR3 sequence (DNA): TGTGCCAGCAGTTCAGGGGGCCCCAGCTCCTACGAGCAGTACTTC.

This clonotype turned up a few times. J is TRBJ1-2 and V is TRBV7-9, with 8 bases aligning to TRBD1. CDR1 is SEHNR and CDR2 is FQNEAQ in the germline V gene (reference sequence). This CDR3 is 16 amino acids long. The V and J ends lost 3 bases and 6 bases, in that order; junction bases with no gene match: 12. The CDR3 loop reads CASSFGTGRSRNGYTF. The CDR3 DNA is TGTGCCAGCAGCTTCGGGACAGGCCGTTCCCGGAATGGCTACACCTTC.

Comments on this clonotype: This may be a read error: a much more frequent sequence differs by one nucleotide. The chain links TRBV29-1 to TRBJ1-2; 10 bases match TRBD1. Germline CDR1 and CDR2: SQVTM and ANQGSEA. The length of the CDR3 is 12 residues. DNA for the CDR3: TGCAGCGTTGTGGGGACAGGGGATGGCTGCACCTTC. Protein sequence: CSVVGTGDGCTF.

This clonotype came up a few times. This chain links TRBV12-3 or TRBV12-4 with TRBJ1-4; the D gene is possibly TRBD1 (5 bases). V lost 7 bases to trimming and J lost 8 bases, with 20 bases between them. The CDR3 runs 15 residues. DNA for the CDR3: TGTGCCAGCACATCTAATTGGGGGGGTAGGGAAAAACTGTTTTTT. As protein: CASTSNWGGREKLFF.

The table lists this clonotype with a few counts. The chain joins TRBV2 to TRBJ2-2; D uncertain. Germline V gene lookup returns CDR1 SNHLY and CDR2 FYNNEI. This CDR3 is built from 13 residues. The V gene lost 7 bases and the J gene lost 2 bases, with 8 bases spanning the gap. CDR3 in DNA: TGTGCCAGCAAACCGGATAACACCGGGGAGCTGTTTTTT. Its protein product is CASKPDNTGELFF.

The J gene is TRBJ2-3, the V gene TRBV4-1; TRBD2 might be the D (6 bases). The V gene's germline CDR1 is MGHRA and CDR2 YSYEKL. The CDR3 spans 15 residues. V was clipped by 3 bases and J by 3 bases, with 13 bases between them. The CDR3 sequence: CASSQPLALTDTQYF. CDR3 DNA: TGCGCCAGCAGCCAGCCTCTAGCGCTTACAGATACGCAGTATTTT.

The rearrangement joins TRBV28 to TRBJ2-1; D not certain. The J call is in doubt because the DNA end fits TRBJ2-7 better. Germline CDR1 and CDR2: MDHEN and SYDVKM. This CDR3 is 16 amino acids long. The CDR3 DNA reads as TGTGCCAGCAGTTGGATGTGGACGGGCTCCTACAATGAGCAGTACTTC. It encodes CASSWMWTGSYNEQYF.

This clonotype came up many times. V gene TRBV27 combines with J gene TRBJ1-2; 8 bases are shared with TRBD1. CDR1 is MNHEY, CDR2 SMNVEV, per germline (reference sequence). Trimming cost V 6 bases and J 4 bases; bases outside gene matches: 7. The CDR3 has 14 amino acids. CDR3 nucleotides: TGTGCCAGCAGCCAGGACAGGGCTATCTATGGCTACACCTTC. Translating it yields CASSQDRAIYGYTF.

This clonotype has only a few counts. V is TRBV20-1 and J is TRBJ2-4; D gene ambiguous. Germline V CDR1 and CDR2: DFQATT, SNEGSKA (reference sequence). Deletions cut 4 bases from V and 7 bases from J, with 8 bases between. The length of the CDR3 is 11 residues. CDR3 sequence reads: CSANDVNIQYF. The CDR3 region has the DNA TGCAGTGCTAACGATGTGAACATTCAGTACTTC.

Points on this clonotype: Mismatch with germline at one junction end may stem from a read error. The chain employs TRBV6-5 and TRBJ2-1, with 8 bases identical to TRBD1. Germline V gene data show CDR1 as MNHEY and CDR2 as SVGAGI. This CDR3 is built from 14 residues. The CDR3 sequence is CASSGGQAYSEQFF. DNA for the CDR3: TGTGCCAGCAGCGGGGGACAGGCGTACAGTGAGCAGTTCTTC.

The J gene is TRBJ1-1, the V gene TRBV3-1, with 7 positions matching TRBD1. CDR1 and CDR2 from the germline V gene are LGHDT and YNNKEL (reference sequence). This CDR3 has 16 residues. The junction had 11 bases not matched to a gene; V was cut back by 6 bases and J by 1 base. CDR3 in DNA: TGTGCCAGCAGGAGAAGGGGGCTAGGACCGAACACTGAAGCTTTCTTT. The encoded protein is CASRRRGLGPNTEAFF. Full variable domain (missing parts from reference TRBV3-1 and TRBJ1-1): DTAVSQTPKYLVTQMGNDKSIKCEQNLGHDTMYWYKQDSKKFLKIMFSYNNKELIINETVPNRFSPKSPDKAHLNLHINSLELGDSAVYFCASRRRGLGPNTEAFFGQGTRLTVV.

A few counts support this clonotype. The chain is built from TRBV27 and TRBJ1-5; D unresolved. Germline V gene lookup returns CDR1 MNHEY and CDR2 SMNVEV (reference sequence). Deletions cut 2 bases from V and 5 bases from J, with 10 bases between. The CDR3 totals 14 residues. The CDR3 is CASSLIGYDQPQHF. DNA of the CDR3: TGTGCCAGCAGTTTAATAGGGTACGATCAGCCCCAGCATTTT.

The chain is built from TRBV5-6 and TRBJ2-1, with TRBD2 matching over 10 bases. The CDR3 length is 15 residues. Germline V CDR1 and CDR2: SGHDT, YYEEEE. V lost 5 bases, J lost 8 bases, and 10 bases stayed unmatched. CDR3 coding DNA: TGTGCCAGCAGGGTTGACTCTAGCGGGAGCCATGAGCAGTTCTTC. Protein product: CASRVDSSGSHEQFF.

This chain connects TRBV6-6 to TRBJ2-3, with 7 bases identical to TRBD2. The CDR3 consists of 15 residues. CDR1 and CDR2 from the germline V gene are MNHNY and SVGAGI (reference sequence). V shed 6 bases, J shed 1 base, and the junction held 7 bases outside the gene matches. CDR3 region: CASSSSGYRTDTQYF. The CDR3 DNA follows: TGTGCCAGCAGCTCTAGCGGATATCGCACAGATACGCAGTATTTT.

This clonotype has a count of ten or more. V gene TRBV5-1 combines with J gene TRBJ2-7; no definite D call. Germline-derived CDR1 and CDR2 are SGHRS and YFSETQ. Trimming removed 0 bases from V and 2 bases from J, with 9 bases in between. CDR3 size: 14 residues. The CDR3 region is CASSLDQVPYEQYF. Written as DNA, the CDR3 is TGCGCCAGCAGCTTGGACCAGGTTCCCTACGAGCAGTACTTC.

The V and J genes are TRBV27 and TRBJ2-6; the D gene could be TRBD1 or TRBD2 (6 bases each). The germline gives CDR1 MNHEY, CDR2 SMNVEV (reference sequence). The CDR3 covers 18 residues. The V and J ends lost 1 base and 0 bases respectively, with 13 bases between them. The CDR3 region is CASSLLGGPLSGANVLTF. For the CDR3, the DNA is TGTGCCAGCAGTTTATTGGGGGGCCCCCTCTCTGGGGCCAACGTCCTGACTTTC. Drawing the rest from reference TRBV27 and TRBJ2-6, the complete variable domain is EAQVTQNPRYLITVTGKKLTVTCSQNMNHEYMSWYRQDPGLGLRQIYYSMNVEVTDKGDVPEGYKVSRKEKRNFPLILESPSPNQTSLYFCASSLLGGPLSGANVLTFGAGSRLTVL.